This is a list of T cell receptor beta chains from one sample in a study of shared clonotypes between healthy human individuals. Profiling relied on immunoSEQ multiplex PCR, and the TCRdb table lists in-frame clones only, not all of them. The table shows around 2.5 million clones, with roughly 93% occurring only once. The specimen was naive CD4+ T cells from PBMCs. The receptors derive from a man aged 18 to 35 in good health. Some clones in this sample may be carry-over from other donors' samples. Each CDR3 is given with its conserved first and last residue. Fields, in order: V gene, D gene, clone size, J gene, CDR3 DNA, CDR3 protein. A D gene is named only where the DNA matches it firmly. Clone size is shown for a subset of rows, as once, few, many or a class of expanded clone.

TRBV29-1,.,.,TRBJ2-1,TGCAGCGTTGACCCGTGGGGGCGGTACAATGAGCAGTTCTTC,CSVDPWGRYNEQFF
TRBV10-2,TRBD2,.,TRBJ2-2,TGCGCCAGCAGTGAGTTAAGCGGGACGAACACCGGGGAGCTGTTTTTT,CASSELSGTNTGELFF
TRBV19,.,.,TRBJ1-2,TGTGCCAGTAGTGTCCCCTGGGGCCCCTATGGCTACACCTTC,CASSVPWGPYGYTF
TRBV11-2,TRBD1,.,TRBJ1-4,TGTGCCAGCAGCATCCGGGTGGGGACAGGGGGAGAAAAACTGTTTTTT,CASSIRVGTGGEKLFF
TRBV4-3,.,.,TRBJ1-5,TGCGCCAGCAGCCAAGAATTGAGAGATCAGCCCCAGCATTTT,CASSQELRDQPQHF
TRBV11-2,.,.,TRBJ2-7,TGTGCCAGCAGCCCACGTGCTCCCGGGGACGAGCAGTACTTC,CASSPRAPGDEQYF
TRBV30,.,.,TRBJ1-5,TGTGCCTGGGGCGGGAGGGGCCTTAGCAATCAGCCCCAGCATTTT,CAWGGRGLSNQPQHF
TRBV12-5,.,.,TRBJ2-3,TGTGCTAGTGGTTTCGGGGGGCAGATGAGCACAGATACGCAGTATTTT,CASGFGGQMSTDTQYF
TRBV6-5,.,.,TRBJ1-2,TGTGCCAGCAGCGCTCCGGGACACTCCTATGGCTACACCTTC,CASSAPGHSYGYTF
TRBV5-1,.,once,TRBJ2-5,TGCGCCAGCAGCTTGGGTGTGACGGGAGTGACGGAGACCCAGTACTTC,CASSLGVTGVTETQYF
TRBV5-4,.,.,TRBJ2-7,TGTGCCAGCAGCCCCCGGGACTCACGCTACGAGCAGTACTTC,CASSPRDSRYEQYF
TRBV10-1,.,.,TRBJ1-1,TGCGCCAGCAGTGAGATGGGTAGTGCGGACACTGAAGCTTTCTTT,CASSEMGSADTEAFF
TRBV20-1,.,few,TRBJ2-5,TGCAGTGCTAGACGAGAGACCCAGTACTTC,CSARRETQYF
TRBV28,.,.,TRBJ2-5,TGTGCCAGCAGCTTGAGAAGGATGGAGCAGTACTTC,CASSLRRMEQYF
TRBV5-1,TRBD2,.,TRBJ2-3,TGCGCCAGCAGCTCGGGTTTTACTAGCGGGATCAGCACAGATACGCAGTATTTT,CASSSGFTSGISTDTQYF
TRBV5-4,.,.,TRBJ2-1,TGTGCCAGCAGCTTGGGAGGTGGACGTCGGGGGTGGCAGTTCTTC,CASSLGGGRRGWQFF
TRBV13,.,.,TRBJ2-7,TGTGCCAGCAGCCTGCGGAGAGGGGGTTCCTACGAGCAGTACTTC,CASSLRRGGSYEQYF
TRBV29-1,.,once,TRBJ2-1,TGCAGCGGGGCAGGGTACAATGAGCAGTTCTTC,CSGAGYNEQFF
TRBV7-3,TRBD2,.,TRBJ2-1,TGTGCCAGCAGCCCTGTGCTAGCGGGAGCCCATGAGCAGTTCTTC,CASSPVLAGAHEQFF
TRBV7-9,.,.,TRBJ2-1,TGTGCCAGCAGCTCCCGGTACAATGAGCAGTTCTTC,CASSSRYNEQFF
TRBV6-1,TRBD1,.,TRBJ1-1,TGTGCCAGCAGTGCCCGGACAGGCAAAGCTTTCTTT,CASSARTGKAFF
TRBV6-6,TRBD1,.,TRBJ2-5,TGTGCCAGCAGTTACCCCGGACAGGGGTCTCGGGAGCAGTACTTC,CASSYPGQGSREQYF
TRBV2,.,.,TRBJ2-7,TGTGCCACCAAACTTGTCGCCTACGAGCAGTACTTC,CATKLVAYEQYF
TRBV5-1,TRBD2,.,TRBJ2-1,TGCGCCAGCAGCTATGGACCAACGGGACTAGCGGGGAACAATGAGCAGTTCTTC,CASSYGPTGLAGNNEQFF
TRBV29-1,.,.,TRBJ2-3,TGCAGCCATGTAGGAGTAGCAGATACGCAGTATTTT,CSHVGVADTQYF
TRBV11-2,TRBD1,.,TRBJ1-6,TGTGCCAGCAGCCTTAGTTTAGGACAGGGAACCTCACCCCTCCACTTT,CASSLSLGQGTSPLHF
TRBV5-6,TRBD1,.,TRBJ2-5,TGTGCCAGCAGCCGCGACAGGGGAGGAGAGACCCAGTACTTC,CASSRDRGGETQYF
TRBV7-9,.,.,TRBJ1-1,TGTGCCAGCAGCTCGAACTTACACATGAACACTGAAGCTTTCTTT,CASSSNLHMNTEAFF
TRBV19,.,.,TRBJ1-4,TGTGCCAGTAGTATAGATCGTGGTACCCTGAAACTGTTTTTT,CASSIDRGTLKLFF
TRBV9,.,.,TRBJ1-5,TGTGCCAGCAGCGGAGGTGTTGGGAGCAATCAGCCCCAGCATTTT,CASSGGVGSNQPQHF
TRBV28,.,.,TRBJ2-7,TGTGCCAGCAGTCTCGTAGCTTACGAGCAGTACTTC,CASSLVAYEQYF
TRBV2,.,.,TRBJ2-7,TGTGCCAGCAGTGATCAGGGTTCGAGCTACGAGCAGTACTTC,CASSDQGSSYEQYF
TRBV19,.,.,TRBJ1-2,TGTGCCAGTAGTATACTGGGGGCGAACTATGGCTACACCTTC,CASSILGANYGYTF
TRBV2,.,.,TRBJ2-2,TGTGCCAGCAGTGGGACGACCGGGGAGCTGTTTTTT,CASSGTTGELFF
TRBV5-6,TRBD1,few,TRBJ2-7,TGTGCCAGCAGCTTTCAGTGGGACAGGAGTCCGGGGCAGTACTTC,CASSFQWDRSPGQYF
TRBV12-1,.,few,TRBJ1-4,TGTGCCAGCAGTCACGGGGAGTATGAAAAACTGTTTTTT,CASSHGEYEKLFF
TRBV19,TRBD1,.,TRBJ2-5,TGTGCCAGTAGTCCGGGCACAGGGGGCCTTGCAGAGACCCAGTACTTC,CASSPGTGGLAETQYF
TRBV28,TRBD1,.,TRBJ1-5,TGTGCCGGCGGGACAGGGCGACGCAATCAGCCCCAGCATTTT,CAGGTGRRNQPQHF